This TCR beta chain was profiled in a study of CD8+ T cells in alopecia areata (dated by TCRdb to 2017 to 2018). For the study in its entirety: The treated patients, all with moderate-to-severe alopecia areata, were enrolled in an open-label pilot trial of oral tofacitinib given at 5 to 10 mg twice daily. Tofacitinib was administered for 6 to 18 months, and 6 months of follow-up off drug were then conducted to assess delayed response and recurrence. The SALT score, which quantifies the percentage of affected scalp surface area, was used to measure disease severity in treated patients. The study used high-throughput TCRbeta sequencing to examine T cell clonal expansion in alopecia areata, in both the C3H/HeJ mouse model and human patients. Scalp tissue and sorted CD4+ and CD8+ peripheral blood T cells from patchy and totalis/universalis alopecia areata patients and from healthy controls were covered by human TCRbeta sequencing. Tofacitinib-treated patients had biopsies at baseline and at 4 and 24 weeks of treatment, with a later scalp biopsy in several patients. Clonality in the scalp was compared among normal scalp (n=4), patchy alopecia areata scalp (n=8), and alopecia totalis/universalis scalp (n=8). RNA was extracted with the PAXgene miRNA kit for fixed scalp, the miRNeasy kit for PBMCs, and the RNeasy kit for mouse skin. Amplification of TCRbeta CDR3 regions was done by immunoSEQ multiplex PCR using 35 Vbeta forward primers and 13 Jbeta reverse primers.

Findings and caveats that apply to the study as a whole: During tofacitinib treatment, many expanded lesional clones stuck around in both scalp and blood, and this persistence may partly explain why relapse happens after treatment is stopped. Because the treated cohort was small and had only one nonresponder, larger studies are needed to examine links between baseline CD8+ expansion and response. Lesional scalp, especially in alopecia totalis/universalis, showed higher clonality and more expanded CD8+ clones than normal scalp, suggesting antigenic drive. Resident alphabeta T cells in normal human skin are also sequenced, complicating scalp TCR repertoire analysis, unlike mouse skin dominated by gammadelta T cells. Compared with mice, TCR sequences shared between patients were less clear, possibly partly because of HLA diversity across the patient population. Tofacitinib significantly lowered scalp clonality and the number of expanded CD8+ clones among the top 100 scalp clones.

To note about this clone: Its antigen specificity is not known. No much larger clone exists at a distance of one base, and base qualities are not known.

Trimming takes 6 bases from V and 2 bases from J, and the germline ends sit 8 bases apart. Inclusive of the bounding cysteine and phenylalanine, the CDR3 is 14 residues long. This entry keeps only the CDR3 DNA: 42 bases, framed from base 1. CDR1 and CDR2 (KGHSH, LQKENI) derive from the germline V gene. The treatment or condition label here, explained by the study, means: oral pan-JAK inhibitor, 5-10 mg twice daily. Lesional scalp punch biopsies and peripheral blood were obtained from alopecia areata patients. PBMCs were separated by density centrifugation and stained for CD3, CD4 and CD8, after which CD4+ and CD8+ T cells were sorted on a FACSAria. Library prep was done by the immunoSEQ multiplex PCR assay. RNA was extracted from all samples and reverse transcribed into cDNA as template for TCR sequencing. SuperScript III was used to make first-strand cDNA, primed with a 2:1 mix of oligo-dT and random hexamers. A synthetic immune receptor repertoire was used to measure amplification bias, and any remaining bias was corrected computationally. On the study's bioinformatics: Raw reads were preprocessed for error removal, and CDR3 was defined according to IMGT conventions as running from the conserved cysteine to phenylalanine. Clonality was calculated as 1 minus Shannon entropy normalized by log2 of the number of productive unique TCRs. Scalp TCRbeta sequences were cross-referenced with sorted blood CD4 and CD8 repertoires so that the CD4 or CD8 identity of scalp clones could be inferred. This immuneACCESS table, as held by TCRdb, lists in-frame sequences with V and J called but not all clones. Of the missing ones, under half trace to an unresolved V gene in checked studies; the others have no known cause. The V and J calls and clone size are taken from that table; D and trimming were inferred from the DNA. The table for this sample lists fewer than 250,000 clones; over 40% of them were counted only once. The ten largest account for roughly 2.6% of the sample.

The rearranged chain carries TRBV18 and TRBJ2-6; no confident D gene assignment can be made. The starting material was CD4+ T cells sorted from blood, obtained between weeks 36 and 40, from a patient treated with tofacitinib. This TCR was recovered from a human donor with alopecia areata. At the DNA level, the sequence is TGTGCCAGCTCTGAGGTAACTGGGGCCAACGTCCTGACTTTC. Its protein product is CASSEVTGANVLTF.